These 9 T cell receptor beta chains came from one sample sequenced in a study of tumor-infiltrating lymphocytes in oesophageal squamous cell carcinoma. TCRdb reprocessed the PCR reads with MiXCR, giving one entry per CDR3 protein. The sample holds around 15,000 distinct CDR3 sequences, over 45% seen once. Sequenced sample: esophageal tumor tissue. All receptors come from a male donor with esophageal squamous cell carcinoma.

The chain couples TRBV5-1 to TRBJ2-1, with D unclear. Germline lookup yields CDR1 SGHRS and CDR2 YFSETQ. The CDR3 extends over 14 amino acids. V was clipped by 3 bases and J by 6 bases, with 13 bases between them. This CDR3 is CASSSQSKSNEQFF. The CDR3, as DNA: TGCGCCAGCAGCTCACAGTCCAAGTCCAATGAGCAGTTCTTC.

The chain links TRBV20-1 to TRBJ2-1; 8 positions agree with TRBD2. Near its end, the DNA agrees better with TRBJ2-5, so the J call may be wrong. Per germline, CDR1 DFQATT and CDR2 SNEGSKA (reference sequence). The CDR3 covers 14 residues. CDR3 sequence reads: CSAPPGGPQETQYF. CDR3 in DNA: TGCAGTGCTCCACCGGGAGGGCCTCAAGAGACCCAGTACTTC.

This clonotype was seen a handful of times. The V gene is TRBV14, the J gene TRBJ2-7; TRBD2 agrees at 9 bases. The CDR3 extends over 19 amino acids. CDR1 is SGHDN and CDR2 is FVKESK in the germline V gene. Trimming at V came to 0 bases and at J to 4 bases, leaving 16 bases not matched to a gene. CDR3 DNA: TGTGCCAGCAGCCAAGATAAGGGGACCGGGACTAGCCAGACGTACGAGCAGTACTTC. Protein sequence: CASSQDKGTGTSQTYEQYF.

This clonotype was seen more than once but under ten times. This rearrangement joins TRBV7-2 to TRBJ2-1, with a weak D call TRBD1 (7 bases). The CDR3 is 14 residues long. The V end was cut by 5 bases, the J end by 7 bases, with 15 bases between. CDR1 and CDR2 (germline): SGHTA, FQGNSA. This chain's CDR3 is CASSPKTGRNEQFF. Here the CDR3 DNA reads TGTGCCAGCAGCCCCAAGACAGGGAGGAATGAGCAGTTCTTC.

The chain carries TRBV11-2 and TRBJ2-2; 10 bases are a match to TRBD2. V trimming: 5 bases; J trimming: 4 bases; junction bases outside the gene matches: 10. The CDR3 covers 17 residues. CDR1 and CDR2 from the germline V gene are SGHAT and FQNNGV. The chain's CDR3 is CASSPRGAGGITGELFF. The DNA of the CDR3 is TGTGCCAGCAGCCCTCGGGGAGCGGGAGGGATCACCGGGGAGCTGTTTTTT.

J is TRBJ2-7 and V is TRBV12-3 or TRBV12-4; 9 nucleotides line up with TRBD2. The J call may be incorrect, as the DNA end agrees better with TRBJ2-1. This CDR3 region has 15 residues. For the CDR3, the DNA is TGTGCCAGCAGTTTATCGAGCGGGGGGTACGATGAGCAGTTCTTC. As protein: CASSLSSGGYDEQFF.

V is TRBV7-6 and J is TRBJ2-1, with D uncertain. TRBJ2-7 explains the end of the DNA better; the J call may be wrong. Looked up from germline, CDR1 is SGHVS and CDR2 is FNYEAQ. This CDR3 contains 13 residues. The CDR3: CASSLVPGYEQYF. CDR3 DNA: TGTGCCAGCAGCTTAGTTCCGGGCTACGAGCAGTACTTC.

The chain carries TRBV7-6 and TRBJ2-5; D ambiguous. The last part of the DNA fits TRBJ2-7 better; the J call may be wrong. The CDR3 runs 11 residues. Germline CDR1 is SGHVS and CDR2 is FNYEAQ. The DNA of the CDR3 is TGTGCCAGCACCCGACCCCACGAGCAGTACTTC. Amino acid sequence: CASTRPHEQYF.

This clonotype counts as medium-sized. This chain uses TRBV7-9 with TRBJ2-7, with D maybe TRBD1 (5 bases). CDR3 length equals 14 residues. The ends were cut back, 2 bases at V and 0 bases at J, with 8 bases in the middle. Germline V CDR1 and CDR2: SEHNR, FQNEAQ (reference sequence). CDR3 region: CASSLTGPSYEQYF. CDR3 sequence (DNA): TGTGCCAGCAGCTTAACAGGACCCTCCTACGAGCAGTACTTC.